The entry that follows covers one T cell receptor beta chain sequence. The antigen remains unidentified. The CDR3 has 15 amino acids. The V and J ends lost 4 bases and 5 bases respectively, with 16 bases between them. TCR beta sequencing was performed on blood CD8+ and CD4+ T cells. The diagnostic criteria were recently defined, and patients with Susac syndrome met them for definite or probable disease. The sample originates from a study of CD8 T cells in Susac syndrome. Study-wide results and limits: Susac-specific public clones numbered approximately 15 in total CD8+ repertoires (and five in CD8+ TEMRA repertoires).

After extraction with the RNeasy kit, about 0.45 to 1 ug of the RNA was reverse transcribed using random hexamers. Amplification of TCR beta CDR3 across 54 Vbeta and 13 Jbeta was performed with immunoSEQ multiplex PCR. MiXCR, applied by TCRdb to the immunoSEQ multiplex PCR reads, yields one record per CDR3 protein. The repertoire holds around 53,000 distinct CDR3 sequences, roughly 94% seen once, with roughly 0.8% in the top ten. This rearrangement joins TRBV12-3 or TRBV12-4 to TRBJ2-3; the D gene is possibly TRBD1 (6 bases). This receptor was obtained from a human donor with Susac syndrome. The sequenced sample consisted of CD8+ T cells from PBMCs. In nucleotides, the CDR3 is TGTGCCAGCAGTTGGGCCCCGGTAGGGGGAGATACGCAGTATTTT. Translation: CASSWAPVGGDTQYF.